Each of the 10 T cell receptor beta chains below was sequenced from the same sample in a study of shared clonotypes between healthy human individuals. The repertoire was sequenced with immunoSEQ multiplex PCR; TCRdb's copy has only in-frame clones and lacks some. The profile shows nearly 2 million clones, about 94% of them singletons. In the naive CD8 group, cells lacked CD45RO and were positively selected for CCR7, so terminally differentiated effector memory CD45RA+ cells were left out. Input material: naive CD8+ T cells sorted from blood. The source of these receptors is a man aged 18 to 35 in good health.

The chain joins TRBV19 to TRBJ2-4, with 7 bases lining up with TRBD1. V was clipped by 4 bases and J by 8 bases; unmatched bases: 5. The CDR3 has 13 residues. CDR1 is LNHDA, CDR2 SQIVND, per germline (reference sequence). The CDR3 DNA reads as TGTGCCAGTAGTAACAGGGGCCGGGACATTCAGTACTTC. Amino acids: CASSNRGRDIQYF.

This clone was recorded only once. V and J are TRBV10-3 and TRBJ2-2, with TRBD2 matching over 12 bases. Germline V gene sequence: CDR1 ENHRY, CDR2 SYGVKD. Trimming at V came to 4 bases and at J to 0 bases, leaving 3 bases not matched to a gene. The CDR3 has 17 amino acids. In nucleotides, the CDR3 is TGTGCCATCAGTGTCGGACTAGCGGGATCGAACACCGGGGAGCTGTTTTTT. Translation gives CAISVGLAGSNTGELFF.

The chain carries TRBV30 and TRBJ2-2; 7 nucleotides agree with TRBD1. V trimming: 0 bases; J trimming: 15 bases; junction bases outside the gene matches: 4. Germline V gives CDR1 GTSNPN, CDR2 SVGIG (reference sequence). The CDR3 totals 11 residues. The CDR3 DNA is TGTGCCTGGAGTGTCGGGACAGAGGTGTTTTTT. Its translation is CAWSVGTEVFF.

This clone turned up a few times. One junction end disagrees with the germline gene, perhaps due to a read error. Additional DNA sequences in this sample encode the identical CDR3. The V and J genes are TRBV7-7 and TRBJ1-1; maybe TRBD1 (5 bases). The CDR3 has 13 residues. CDR1 is SSHAT, CDR2 FNYEAQ, per germline (reference sequence). CDR3 amino acids: CASSLGEGTEAFF. CDR3 DNA: TGTGCTAGCAGCTTGGGGGAGGGCACTGAAGCTTTCTTT.

This rearrangement joins TRBV9 to TRBJ1-3; no definite D call. Germline CDR1 reads SGDLS; CDR2 reads YYNGEE. This CDR3 spans 15 amino acids. V dropped 0 bases and J dropped 0 bases, with 7 bases sitting between them. In DNA, the CDR3 is TGTGCCAGCAGCGTAGATCTCATCTCTGGAAACACCATATATTTT. Amino acids: CASSVDLISGNTIYF.

The sample holds one count of this clone. This rearrangement joins TRBV7-9 to TRBJ1-2; D possibly corresponds to TRBD1 (5 bases). Trimming removed 3 bases from V and 4 bases from J, with 15 bases in between. CDR3 length: 15 residues. Per germline, CDR1 SEHNR and CDR2 FQNEAQ (reference sequence). The CDR3 protein is CASSFGDGIVYGYTF. DNA for the CDR3: TGTGCCAGCAGCTTTGGGGACGGGATTGTCTATGGCTACACCTTC. Based on the CDR3 plus reference TRBV7-9 and TRBJ1-2, the full variable domain is DTGVSQNPRHKITKRGQNVTFRCDPISEHNRLYWYRQTLGQGPEFLTYFQNEAQLEKSRLLSDRFSAERPKGSFSTLEIQRTEQGDSAMYLCASSFGDGIVYGYTFGSGTRLTVV.

V and J are TRBV5-1 and TRBJ1-1, with D hard to call. The germline CDR1 and CDR2 sequences are SGHRS and YFSETQ. The CDR3 consists of 15 residues. Trimming pared 0 bases from V and 0 bases from J, leaving 9 bases between. CDR3 loop: CASSLGFQMNTEAFF. The CDR3 nucleotides read TGCGCCAGCAGCTTGGGCTTTCAGATGAACACTGAAGCTTTCTTT.

CDR3 bases: TGTGCCAGCAGTGCCCTACAGGGGCTGTGGACTGAAGCTTTCTTT. Protein: CASSALQGLWTEAFF. This chain connects TRBV6-5 to TRBJ1-1, with 7 bases aligning to TRBD1. The CDR3 runs to 15 residues. The germline CDR1 and CDR2 sequences are MNHEY and SVGAGI. The trim removed 5 bases at V and 5 bases at J, leaving 11 bases unmatched.

The chain has TRBV7-2 and TRBJ2-3; D perhaps matches TRBD2 (6 bases). CDR1 is SGHTA, CDR2 FQGNSA, per germline. V gave up 4 bases and J gave up 5 bases, with 16 bases separating them. The CDR3 has 15 residues. CDR3 nucleotides: TGTGCCAGCAGCTCGCTTCCGCGGGAAATAGATACGCAGTATTTT. As protein: CASSSLPREIDTQYF.

This chain connects TRBV13 to TRBJ2-2; 7 bases are a match to TRBD2. Germline V gives CDR1 PRHDT, CDR2 FYEKMQ (reference sequence). Trimming cost V 2 bases and J 1 base; bases outside gene matches: 4. The CDR3 is 16 amino acids. CDR3 loop: CASSLLASGNTGELFF. CDR3 coding DNA: TGTGCCAGCAGCTTATTGGCTAGCGGGAACACCGGGGAGCTGTTTTTT.